Listed here are 13 T cell receptor beta chains from one sample, sequenced in a study of early T cells in non-severe SARS-CoV-2 infection. TCRdb independently ran MiXCR on the 5' RACE reads; one entry per CDR3 protein. The data contain about 71,000 distinct CDR3 sequences, 12% of them singletons. The source material was whole blood, sampled at baseline. These receptors all come from an adult who was a healthcare worker with PCR-confirmed SARS-CoV-2 infection or an uninfected control (not recorded which).

This clonotype was seen more than once but under ten times. CDR3 coding DNA: TGTGCCAGCAATCCCCGGCGAGAAATCTATCAGCCCCAGCATTTT. This gives the protein CASNPRREIYQPQHF. The rearrangement joins TRBV6-1 to TRBJ1-5; D not certain. The CDR3 contains 15 residues. V lost 7 bases to trimming and J lost 5 bases, with 18 bases between them. CDR1 and CDR2 (germline): MNHNS, SASEGT.

The chain uses TRBV4-1 and TRBJ2-3, with TRBD1 as a possible D gene (6 bases). The V and J ends lost 1 base and 8 bases respectively, with 13 bases between them. This CDR3 has 14 residues. Germline-derived CDR1 and CDR2 are MGHRA and YSYEKL. Here the CDR3 reads CASSQAGLGGTQYF. The DNA for the CDR3 is TGCGCCAGCAGCCAAGCTGGGCTAGGGGGTACGCAGTATTTT.

This clonotype was counted ten times or more. A read error may produce the germline difference seen at one junction end. The V call is TRBV12-3 or TRBV12-4, the J call TRBJ2-3; the match to TRBD2 covers 14 bases. This CDR3 comprises 16 residues. CDR3 sequence: CASSLGLAGGGYTQYF. In DNA form, the CDR3 reads TGTGCCAGCAGCTTAGGACTAGCGGGGGGCGGATATACGCAGTATTTT.

This clonotype was recorded at least ten times. The chain uses TRBV2 and TRBJ2-7; a possible D gene is TRBD1 (5 bases). CDR3 length: 13 amino acids. Trimming took off 1 base at V and 6 bases at J, with 10 bases between the two ends. Germline loops: CDR1 SNHLY, CDR2 FYNNEI. CDR3 DNA sequence: TGTGCCAGCAGTGAAGAGGGGTATCTCGAGCAGTACTTC. Translated, it gives CASSEEGYLEQYF.

V is TRBV28 and J is TRBJ1-2; no reliable D call. Germline values: CDR1 MDHEN, CDR2 SYDVKM. Trimming pared 6 bases from V and 2 bases from J, leaving 16 bases between. CDR3 length: 15 amino acids. The CDR3 is CASSPHGRGNYGYTF. CDR3 sequence (DNA): TGTGCCAGCAGCCCCCATGGGCGGGGAAACTATGGCTACACCTTC.

The chain recombines TRBV29-1 with TRBJ2-5, with 10 bases fitting TRBD2. This CDR3 contains 12 residues. J lost 7 bases, V lost 6 bases, and 5 bases had no gene match. The germline V gene has CDR1 SQVTM and CDR2 ANQGSEA. The CDR3 nucleotides read TGCAGCGTGACCGGGACTAGCGCGACCCAGTACTTC. Its translation: CSVTGTSATQYF.

V gene TRBV7-3 combines with J gene TRBJ2-1, with D uncertain. Germline CDR1 SGHTA, CDR2 FQGTGA. The CDR3 length is 16 residues. The V end was cut by 1 base, the J end by 0 bases, with 10 bases between. The CDR3 region has the DNA TGTGCCAGCAGCTTAAGTCCCCTCCTCTCCTACAATGAGCAGTTCTTC. Its translation: CASSLSPLLSYNEQFF.

The chain links TRBV29-1 to TRBJ2-2, with 8 bases that match TRBD1. The J segment lost 8 bases and the V segment lost 7 bases, leaving 6 bases of the junction unmatched. The germline V gene has CDR1 SQVTM and CDR2 ANQGSEA. This CDR3 is 12 amino acids long. The CDR3 DNA follows: TGCAGCGGATCAGGGGGCACGGGGGAGCTGTTTTTT. Protein product: CSGSGGTGELFF.

This clonotype has more than one count but fewer than ten. The rearrangement uses TRBV11-2 and TRBJ1-2, with 7 bases fitting TRBD1. V trimming: 5 bases; J trimming: 5 bases; junction bases outside the gene matches: 17. The CDR3 totals 17 residues. Germline CDR1 and CDR2: SGHAT and FQNNGV. CDR3 residues: CASSPSPTGTDIYGYTF. In DNA, the CDR3 is TGTGCCAGCAGCCCGAGCCCCACCGGGACAGATATTTATGGCTACACCTTC.

Only a few counts were recorded for this clonotype. The V call is TRBV2, the J call TRBJ1-6; maybe TRBD1 (6 bases). V gave up 7 bases and J gave up 3 bases, with 13 bases separating them. The length of the CDR3 is 15 residues. Germline CDR1 is SNHLY and CDR2 is FYNNEI. The CDR3 DNA follows: TGTGCCAGCAAGGGTCCAGGGGACTATAATTCACCCCTCCACTTT. Residues: CASKGPGDYNSPLHF.

V is TRBV28 and J is TRBJ2-3, with a tentative D call TRBD2 (6 bases). This CDR3 is built from 12 residues. CDR1 and CDR2 from the germline V gene are MDHEN and SYDVKM. Trimming pared 10 bases from V and 9 bases from J, leaving 17 bases between. CDR3 protein: CATPGEAGTQYF. The CDR3 DNA follows: TGTGCCACCCCCGGGGAGGCGGGGACGCAGTATTTT.

This clonotype was detected many times. CDR3 nucleotide sequence: TGTGCCAGCAGTTTAGCCGGGGGGGAGAATCAGCCCCAGCATTTT. Residues: CASSLAGGENQPQHF. The J gene is TRBJ1-5, the V gene TRBV12-3 or TRBV12-4, with D perhaps matching TRBD1 (5 bases). The CDR3 runs 15 residues. V shed 0 bases and J shed 4 bases, with 10 bases lying between them.

This clonotype was seen repeatedly, ten times or more. The V gene is TRBV6-1, the J gene TRBJ1-2; D call uncertain. Germline loops: CDR1 MNHNS, CDR2 SASEGT. CDR3 size: 13 residues. The CDR3 coding sequence is TGTCAGGCAGCGGCCTCTGTCAACTATGGCTACACCTTC. Residues: CQAAASVNYGYTF.